The 28 T cell receptor beta chains in this list originate from one sample, sequenced in a study of T cells in Graves' hyperthyroidism and ophthalmopathy. The investigators amplified TCR beta CDR3 regions from RNA transcripts. In the first-round RT-PCR of the TCR CDR3, the HTBI primer set was used. Via MiXCR, TCRdb re-called the multiplex PCR reads, giving one row per CDR3 protein. The repertoire holds 500,000 or so distinct CDR3 sequences, under 20% seen once, with roughly 18% in the top ten. Sample: blood. The source is a woman aged 18-29 years with Graves' ophthalmopathy.

Only a few counts were recorded for this clonotype. The gene calls are TRBV19 and TRBJ1-3; 7 bases are shared with TRBD1. The CDR3 is made up of 15 amino acids. Germline loops: CDR1 LNHDA, CDR2 SQIVND (reference sequence). With V trimmed by 3 bases and J by 4 bases, 6 bases remained unmatched. The DNA for the CDR3 is TGTGCCAGTAGTATTAATACAGGGGACGGAAACACCATATATTTT. This gives the protein CASSINTGDGNTIYF.

Turning to this clonotype: A much larger clone differs from this one at a single base, so this may be a read error. The genes are TRBV28 and TRBJ2-1; 9 nucleotides align to TRBD2. J gave up 4 bases and V 8 bases, and 6 bases lay outside the gene matches. This CDR3 contains 14 residues. Germline-derived CDR1 and CDR2 are MDHEN and SYDVKM. This CDR3 reads CASVLAGRYNEQFF. The CDR3 nucleotides read TGTGCCAGCGTGCTAGCGGGAAGGTACAATGAGCAGTTCTTC.

This clonotype has a count of ten or more. The J gene is TRBJ2-3, the V gene TRBV12-3 or TRBV12-4; 7 nucleotides line up with TRBD2. The J segment lost 0 bases and the V segment lost 3 bases, leaving 12 bases of the junction unmatched. The CDR3 is 18 residues long. The CDR3 is CASSLETGGASSTDTQYF. Here the CDR3 DNA reads TGTGCCAGCAGTTTGGAAACGGGGGGTGCATCTAGCACAGATACGCAGTATTTT.

This clonotype was seen ten or more times. V gene TRBV5-1 combines with J gene TRBJ2-5, with no clear D. V was pared by 3 bases and J by 4 bases, with 10 bases between. This CDR3 has 13 residues. Germline V gives CDR1 SGHRS, CDR2 YFSETQ. CDR3 nucleotides: TGCGCCAGCAGCTCCCTCTCATCAGAGACCCAGTACTTC. Translation: CASSSLSSETQYF.

This clonotype has a count of ten or more. V usage is TRBV30 and J usage is TRBJ2-7; D is ambiguous. The germline V gene encodes CDR1 GTSNPN and CDR2 SVGIG (reference sequence). V lost 3 bases and J lost 0, with 9 bases in between. There are 13 residues in the CDR3. CDR3 in DNA: TGTGCCTGGAGAAGCTACAGCTCCTACGAGCAGTACTTC. Translated, it gives CAWRSYSSYEQYF.

V usage is TRBV5-5 and J usage is TRBJ2-2; D is perhaps TRBD1 or TRBD2 (5 bases each). The CDR3 sequence is 14 residues long. The germline CDR1 and CDR2 sequences are SGHKS and YYEKEE (reference sequence). V was clipped by 3 bases and J by 4 bases, with 10 bases between them. CDR3 sequence: CASSSIGGTGELFF. The CDR3 DNA sequence: TGTGCCAGCAGCTCAATTGGGGGCACCGGGGAGCTGTTTTTT.

The chain uses TRBV20-1 and TRBJ2-6; no firm D call. The germline V gene has CDR1 DFQATT and CDR2 SNEGSKA (reference sequence). The length of the CDR3 is 17 residues. Trimming left V 3 bases short and J 0 bases short, with 15 bases between. The CDR3 bases are TGCAGTGCTAGCCCCGGTTCCTCGAGCTCTGGGGCCAACGTCCTGACTTTC. This gives the protein CSASPGSSSSGANVLTF.

The sample holds a few counts of this clonotype. It may be a read error: a sequence one base away is much more abundant. Lacking the conserved final phenylalanine or tryptophan, this CDR3 likely reflects a read error. The chain links TRBV3-1 to TRBJ1-1; D remains unclear. Trimming took 4 bases from V and 0 from J, leaving 9 bases between them. This CDR3 has 14 amino acids. The germline CDR1 and CDR2 sequences are LGHDT and YNNKEL (reference sequence). This chain's CDR3 is CASSPKAMNTEAFY. The CDR3 nucleotides read TGTGCCAGCAGCCCCAAAGCCATGAACACTGAAGCTTTCTAT.

V gene TRBV11-2 combines with J gene TRBJ2-3; TRBD2 agrees at 7 bases. This CDR3 comprises 14 residues. Germline V lookup: CDR1 SGHAT, CDR2 FQNNGV. V trimming: 7 bases; J trimming: 1 base; junction bases outside the gene matches: 5. The CDR3 loop is CASKIAGGTDTQYF. CDR3 in DNA: TGTGCCAGCAAAATAGCGGGCGGCACAGATACGCAGTATTTT.

V is TRBV12-5 and J is TRBJ1-4, with no clear D. Germline CDR1 reads LGHNT; CDR2 reads FRNRAP. CDR3 length: 14 amino acids. The V gene lost 1 base and the J gene lost 8 bases, with 11 bases spanning the gap. The CDR3 bases are TGTGCTAGTGGTTTGGGGAGATCGTTGGAAAAACTGTTTTTT. Translating gives CASGLGRSLEKLFF.

V usage is TRBV11-2 and J usage is TRBJ1-2, with TRBD1 identical over 8 bases. This CDR3 region has 14 residues. CDR1 and CDR2 (germline): SGHAT, FQNNGV. The V and J ends lost 5 bases and 8 bases, in that order; junction bases with no gene match: 10. The CDR3 is CASSPPDRVLGYTF. CDR3 nucleotides: TGTGCCAGCAGCCCCCCGGACAGGGTACTAGGCTACACCTTC.

This clonotype was seen repeatedly, ten times or more. This chain connects TRBV20-1 to TRBJ2-5; TRBD2 aligns across 7 bases. The V segment lost 7 bases and the J segment 3 bases; nucleotides outside the gene matches: 8. This CDR3 is 13 amino acids long. Germline V gives CDR1 DFQATT, CDR2 SNEGSKA (reference sequence). The CDR3 spells CSGGLSTKETQYF. The CDR3, as DNA: TGCAGTGGGGGACTATCCACGAAAGAGACCCAGTACTTC.

On this clonotype: Being one base from a much bigger clone, this may be a read error. The genes are TRBV28 and TRBJ2-7, with TRBD2 identical over 9 bases. The germline V gene has CDR1 MDHEN and CDR2 SYDVKM. V was clipped by 7 bases and J by 9 bases; unmatched bases: 13. CDR3 length equals 14 residues. CDR3: CASTSRAGGGAQYF. CDR3 DNA sequence: TGTGCCAGCACCTCTCGAGCGGGAGGTGGCGCGCAGTACTTC. Using reference TRBV28 and TRBJ2-7 for the parts outside the CDR3, the full variable domain is DVKVTQSSRYLVKRTGEKVFLECVQDMDHENMFWYRQDPGLGLRLIYFSYDVKMKEKGDIPEGYSVSREKKERFSLILESASTNQTSMYLCASTSRAGGGAQYFGPGTRLTVT.

This clonotype came up many times. The V call is TRBV29-1, the J call TRBJ1-1; possible D gene TRBD1, 5 bases. Germline values: CDR1 SQVTM, CDR2 ANQGSEA. The CDR3 spans 14 residues. V lost 1 base and J lost 1, with 10 bases in between. This chain's CDR3 is CSVEVRGPNTEAFF. In nucleotides, the CDR3 is TGCAGCGTTGAAGTAAGGGGCCCGAACACTGAAGCTTTCTTT.

The sample holds a few counts of this clonotype. This chain joins TRBV14 and TRBJ2-6; D remains unclear. This CDR3 comprises 15 residues. Germline lookup yields CDR1 SGHDN and CDR2 FVKESK. The V and J ends lost 4 bases and 0 bases respectively, with 7 bases between them. CDR3 region: CASSRLVSGANVLTF. For the CDR3, the DNA is TGTGCCAGCAGCCGACTCGTCTCTGGGGCCAACGTCCTGACTTTC.

This clonotype appeared many times. The rearrangement links TRBV2 to TRBJ2-6; possibly TRBD1 for D (6 bases). The germline CDR1 and CDR2 sequences are SNHLY and FYNNEI. The V gene lost 0 bases and the J gene lost 1 base, with 16 bases spanning the gap. The CDR3 covers 19 residues. CDR3 nucleotide sequence: TGTGCCAGCAGTGAAGCGCTTTGGGGGCGAGCTTCTGGGGCCAACGTCCTGACTTTC. It codes for CASSEALWGRASGANVLTF.

In this sample, this clonotype turned up many times. The genes are TRBV7-2 and TRBJ1-2, with 7 bases matching TRBD1. Unmatched junction bases numbered 4, after V lost 5 bases and J lost 4 bases. Germline-derived CDR1 and CDR2 are SGHTA and FQGNSA. The CDR3 is 13 residues long. In nucleotides, the CDR3 is TGTGCCAGCAGCCTTGGGACAGCCTATGGCTACACCTTC. Protein sequence: CASSLGTAYGYTF.

The chain links TRBV20-1 to TRBJ2-3, with D uncertain. CDR1 and CDR2 (germline): DFQATT, SNEGSKA (reference sequence). The CDR3 loop spans 11 amino acids. V shed 4 bases and J shed 5 bases, with 7 bases lying between them. Written as DNA, the CDR3 is TGCAGTGCTAAACCTAAAGATACGCAGTATTTT. Protein product: CSAKPKDTQYF.

A remark on this clonotype: This sequence may be a read error, since a much larger clone differs from it by one base. The chain has TRBV30 and TRBJ1-1; the D gene is possibly TRBD1 (6 bases). The V and J ends lost 3 bases and 2 bases respectively, with 13 bases between them. The CDR3 loop spans 14 amino acids. Germline V gives CDR1 GTSNPN, CDR2 SVGIG (reference sequence). The CDR3 DNA follows: TGTGCCTGGAGACTAGGGGGGACTAACACTGAAGCTTTCTTT. Encoded protein: CAWRLGGTNTEAFF.

This clonotype was seen ten or more times. This chain uses TRBV28 with TRBJ1-6; tentative D call: TRBD1 (5 bases). V lost 6 bases and J lost 9, with 18 bases in between. This CDR3 comprises 15 residues. Per germline, CDR1 MDHEN and CDR2 SYDVKM. As DNA, the CDR3 is TGTGCCAGCAGCTCTCCGGGGACGGGGGGTTCACCCCTCCACTTT. Translating it yields CASSSPGTGGSPLHF.

This clonotype was detected only a few times. The chain joins TRBV10-3 to TRBJ1-2, with unresolved D. V shed 7 bases and J shed 8 bases, with 17 bases lying between them. The CDR3 is made up of 13 amino acids. Per germline, CDR1 ENHRY and CDR2 SYGVKD. The CDR3 spells CAIKTVRGRGYTF. The CDR3 DNA is TGTGCCATCAAAACGGTTAGAGGGAGGGGCTACACCTTC.

At least ten counts were recorded for this clonotype. V is TRBV12-3 or TRBV12-4 and J is TRBJ1-1; no definite D call. V gave up 6 bases and J gave up 7 bases, with 12 bases separating them. The CDR3 is made up of 12 amino acids. The CDR3 protein is CASSGVVFEAFF. The CDR3 DNA reads as TGTGCCAGCAGCGGGGTGGTTTTTGAAGCTTTCTTT.

This chain joins TRBV29-1 and TRBJ1-1; possibly TRBD1 for D (6 bases). The CDR3 has 14 amino acids. V shed 6 bases and J shed 4 bases, with 18 bases lying between them. CDR1 and CDR2 from the germline V gene are SQVTM and ANQGSEA. The CDR3 DNA follows: TGCAGCGTCCCCCTTGGGGGCAGGGGCACTGAAGCTTTCTTT. Residues: CSVPLGGRGTEAFF.

This clonotype was seen repeatedly, ten times or more. The chain joins TRBV5-1 to TRBJ2-1; D is uncertain. The V end lost 1 base, the J end lost 2 bases, and 10 bases lay between the germline ends. The germline V gene has CDR1 SGHRS and CDR2 YFSETQ. The CDR3 runs 15 residues. CDR3 sequence reads: CASSLIESAYNEQFF. The CDR3 DNA follows: TGCGCCAGCAGCTTGATTGAGTCAGCCTACAATGAGCAGTTCTTC.

The gene calls are TRBV19 and TRBJ2-1; 8 nucleotides agree with TRBD2. The CDR3 totals 16 residues. J was trimmed by 6 bases and V by 0 bases; bases with no gene match: 7. Germline CDR1 is LNHDA and CDR2 is SQIVND (reference sequence). This CDR3 reads CASSIESSGRRNEQFF. The CDR3, as DNA: TGTGCCAGTAGTATAGAGAGCAGCGGGAGACGCAATGAGCAGTTCTTC.

Many counts were recorded for this clonotype. V usage is TRBV11-2 and J usage is TRBJ1-6; D remains unclear. This CDR3 spans 13 amino acids. Germline loops: CDR1 SGHAT, CDR2 FQNNGV. V was trimmed by 6 bases and J by 11 bases, leaving 14 bases between them. CDR3 DNA: TGTGCCAGCAGGGGAGCCGAGGGTGCACCCCTCCACTTT. Translated, it gives CASRGAEGAPLHF.

This clonotype was detected many times. This chain joins TRBV29-1 and TRBJ1-1; D ambiguous. Germline V CDR1 and CDR2: SQVTM, ANQGSEA. V lost 4 bases to trimming and J lost 1 base, with 13 bases between them. The CDR3 contains 14 residues. CDR3 protein: CSVGIAPGNTEAFF. The CDR3 bases are TGCAGCGTTGGAATTGCCCCCGGGAACACTGAAGCTTTCTTT. Using reference TRBV29-1 and TRBJ1-1 for the parts outside the CDR3, the full variable domain is SAVISQKPSRDICQRGTSLTIQCQVDSQVTMMFWYRQQPGQSLTLIATANQGSEATYESGFVIDKFPISRPNLTFSTLTVSNMSPEDSSIYLCSVGIAPGNTEAFFGQGTRLTVV.

This clonotype was counted many times. This chain connects TRBV13 to TRBJ2-1, with a weak D call TRBD2 (7 bases). Germline V gene data show CDR1 as PRHDT and CDR2 as FYEKMQ (reference sequence). The CDR3 is made up of 13 amino acids. The V end lost 10 bases, the J end lost 10 bases, and 20 bases lay between the germline ends. CDR3 nucleotides: TGTGCCACTCCGGTGGGGGCGGGGGTCGAGCAGTTCTTC. Its translation: CATPVGAGVEQFF.